The 16 T cell receptor beta chains below were found in one sample sequenced in a study of HIV-infected patients and healthy controls. Roughly three months, about 14 weeks, into antiretroviral therapy, follow-up blood was collected. The repertoire came from unfractionated whole blood and reflected all unsorted peripheral T cells. Alpha and beta constant-region primers primed reverse transcription of approximately 500 ng RNA. Alpha and beta chain libraries were made separately by chain-specific third strand synthesis with multiplexing indices. TCRdb re-analysed the 5' RACE reads in MiXCR, keeping a single row per CDR3 protein. Among a few thousand distinct CDR3 sequences listed, about 20% were seen once. This specimen was blood, taken during antiretroviral therapy. All receptors derive from an adult with HIV infection.

Concerning this clonotype itself: A read error may explain this, as a much larger clone is one base away. The chain joins TRBV2 to TRBJ2-2; 10 bases are a match to TRBD1. CDR1 is SNHLY and CDR2 is FYNNEI in the germline V gene. The CDR3 loop spans 14 amino acids. Here the CDR3 DNA reads TGTGCCAGCCTCGGGACAGGGGTGACCGTGGAGCTGTTTTTT. This codes for CASLGTGVTVELFF.

V is TRBV6-2 or TRBV6-3 and J is TRBJ2-1; 11 bases match TRBD2. Germline V CDR1 and CDR2: MNHEY, SVGEGT. The CDR3 is 16 residues long. In nucleotides, the CDR3 is TGTGCAAGAAGCCGCCTGGGACTAGCGGAAGGGAATGAGCAGTTCTTC. This gives the protein CARSRLGLAEGNEQFF.

As for this clonotype: This may arise from a read error, as a much more abundant clone is one base away. This chain links TRBV29-1 with TRBJ2-2, with 10 bases matching TRBD1. The CDR3 length is 13 residues. Germline CDR1 is SQVTM and CDR2 is ANQGSEA. The trim removed 7 bases at V and 9 bases at J, leaving 8 bases unmatched. The CDR3 coding sequence is TGCAGCGCCCGACAGGGGGCGGGCTGGGAGCTGTTTTTT. It yields the protein CSARQGAGWELFF.

In this sample, this clonotype turned up many times. The chain joins TRBV5-1 to TRBJ1-4; D remains unclear. V lost 2 bases to trimming and J lost 7 bases, with 12 bases between them. Germline V gives CDR1 SGHRS, CDR2 YFSETQ. CDR3 length equals 14 residues. CDR3 nucleotide sequence: TGCGCCAGCAGCTTAATGGGGTCGGGTGAAAAACTGTTTTTT. It translates to CASSLMGSGEKLFF.

This clonotype rates as medium-sized. The rearrangement links TRBV29-1 to TRBJ2-1; a possible D gene is TRBD2 (6 bases). The ends were cut back, 7 bases at V and 7 bases at J, with 14 bases in the middle. The CDR3 contains 12 residues. Germline V gives CDR1 SQVTM, CDR2 ANQGSEA. The CDR3 region has the DNA TGCAGCGCCCCCGCGGGGCCAAATGAGCAGTTCTTC. Translation gives CSAPAGPNEQFF.

The CDR3 DNA reads TGTGCCACATACCCCGGGGAAGGGGGCCCACAAGAGACCCAGTACTTC. Residues: CATYPGEGGPQETQYF. The J gene is TRBJ2-5, the V gene TRBV28; 7 bases are a match to TRBD1. V trimming: 10 bases; J trimming: 2 bases; junction bases outside the gene matches: 16. This CDR3 comprises 16 residues. The germline CDR1 and CDR2 sequences are MDHEN and SYDVKM.

Turning to this clonotype: This may be a read error: a much more frequent sequence differs by one nucleotide. The chain has TRBV9 and TRBJ2-3, with 9 positions matching TRBD2. Germline CDR1 SGDLS, CDR2 YYNGEE. With 7 bases clipped from V and 2 bases from J, the junction kept 11 bases outside the gene matches. This CDR3 is built from 16 residues. The chain's CDR3 is CASGRTSVGPTDTQYF. CDR3 DNA sequence: TGTGCCAGCGGGCGGACTAGCGTGGGGCCCACAGATACGCAGTATTTT.

The chain uses TRBV11-3 and TRBJ1-6; the D is unclear. Trimming removed 4 bases from V and 0 bases from J, with 7 bases in between. The length of the CDR3 is 15 residues. Germline CDR1 SGHNT, CDR2 YENEEA. The chain's CDR3 is CASSSESSYNSPLHF. Here the CDR3 DNA reads TGTGCCAGCAGCTCGGAGAGCTCCTATAATTCACCCCTCCACTTT.

On this clonotype itself: A much larger clone differs from this one at a single base, so this may be a read error. The chain employs TRBV7-2 and TRBJ2-3, with D hard to call. Trimming stripped 2 bases from V and 2 bases from J, with 11 bases between. Germline V gene data show CDR1 as SGHTA and CDR2 as FQGNSA. The CDR3 runs 15 residues. CDR3 sequence (DNA): TGTGCCAGCAGCTTACAGGCCCGAACCACAGATACGCAGTATTTT. Protein sequence: CASSLQARTTDTQYF.

This clonotype was detected ten times or more. The chain uses TRBV3-1 and TRBJ2-7, with no clear D. The V gene's germline CDR1 is LGHDT and CDR2 YNNKEL (reference sequence). The germline V and J ends were trimmed by 0 bases and 2 bases, with 8 bases remaining between them. The CDR3 contains 14 residues. CDR3 nucleotide sequence: TGTGCCAGCAGCCAAGATCTCTGGCCCTACGAGCAGTACTTC. Translating gives CASSQDLWPYEQYF.

There are many counts of this clonotype. Here the CDR3 DNA reads TGTGCCAGCAGCACCACAGGGGGCGCGTCCTACGAGCAGTACTTC. This encodes CASSTTGGASYEQYF. V is TRBV13 and J is TRBJ2-7, with TRBD1 matching over 9 bases. After removal of 5 bases from V and 1 base from J, the junction contained 6 bases not matched to a gene. Germline assignment: CDR1 PRHDT and CDR2 FYEKMQ (reference sequence). The CDR3 consists of 15 residues.

Concerning this clonotype itself: This may be a read error, as it is one base from a much larger clone. The genes are TRBV11-2 and TRBJ2-7; D may correspond to TRBD1 or TRBD2 (5 bases each). Per the germline V gene, CDR1 is SGHAT and CDR2 is FQNNGV. This CDR3 has 14 amino acids. The CDR3 protein is CAGSLGAGNYEQYF. The CDR3 region has the DNA TGTGCCGGCAGCTTAGGGGCGGGCAACTACGAGCAGTACTTC.

This clonotype occurred many times. J is TRBJ1-2 and V is TRBV2; D is possibly TRBD1 (6 bases). Trimming left V 7 bases short and J 4 bases short, with 13 bases between. This CDR3 is built from 13 residues. Germline loops: CDR1 SNHLY, CDR2 FYNNEI. The CDR3 DNA reads TGTGCCAGCAAGTCACAGGGAGTCTATGGCTACACCTTC. This encodes CASKSQGVYGYTF.

Comment on this clonotype: One end of the junction is discordant with germline, which a read error may explain. This chain connects TRBV5-1 to TRBJ2-5; D may be TRBD1 or TRBD2 (6 bases each). Germline V gene lookup returns CDR1 SGHRS and CDR2 YFSETQ. This CDR3 is built from 17 residues. For the CDR3, the DNA is TGCGACAGCAGCCAGATAGGATCCCAGGGGCCCGGGAGCACCCAGTACTTC. Translation: CDSSQIGSQGPGSTQYF.

In its sample, this clonotype was seen a few times. The rearrangement uses TRBV5-5 and TRBJ2-7, with 8 bases matching TRBD1. CDR3 length equals 17 residues. Germline assignment: CDR1 SGHKS and CDR2 YYEKEE (reference sequence). The trim removed 0 bases at V and 1 base at J, leaving 9 bases unmatched. Here the CDR3 DNA reads TGTGCCAGCAGCTTGGTGCTGCGGGACAGGCCTTCCTACGAGCAGTACTTC. Amino acids: CASSLVLRDRPSYEQYF.

This clonotype was counted many times. This sequence joins TRBV9 and TRBJ1-6; 7 positions match TRBD1. This CDR3 is 15 amino acids long. Per germline, CDR1 SGDLS and CDR2 YYNGEE. With 6 bases clipped from V and 2 bases from J, the junction kept 5 bases outside the gene matches. The CDR3 region has the DNA TGTGCCAGCACCCCCGGGACAGCCTATAATTCACCCCTCCACTTT. Amino acids: CASTPGTAYNSPLHF.